This TCR beta chain was retrieved from a study of ipilimumab plus nivolumab after autologous stem cell transplantation. Study-wide background: A median of 8 nivolumab and 5 ipilimumab doses were given.

This clone was observed a single time. Patients received nivolumab 3 mg/kg at weeks 1, 4, 7, 10, then fortnightly to week 26. Clones were read by immunoSEQ multiplex PCR, and TCRdb kept only the in-frame ones, dropping some. The table lists approximately 40,000 clones, 85% to 95% of them singletons. The CDR3 runs 15 residues. Germline loops: CDR1 SGHTA, CDR2 FQGNSA. V lost 5 bases to trimming and J lost 2 bases, with 13 bases between them. Sequences were derived from PBMCs, sampled in a trial of ipilimumab plus nivolumab as post-transplant consolidation. V usage is TRBV7-2 and J usage is TRBJ2-1, with D uncertain. The receptor comes from a male donor with multiple myeloma. For the CDR3, the DNA is TGTGCCAGCAGCCCGCGCAGTTCTCCCTACAATGAGCAGTTCTTC. The encoded protein is CASSPRSSPYNEQFF.